This T cell receptor (beta chain) derives from a study of shared clonotypes between healthy human individuals. Only CD45RO-negative cells positively selected for CCR7 counted as naive CD8 cells, so terminally differentiated effector memory CD45RA+ cells were excluded. The germline V gene encodes CDR1 MNHEY and CDR2 SVGAGI. CDR3 size: 14 residues. After removal of 5 bases from V and 2 bases from J, the junction contained 4 bases not matched to a gene. Sequencing was performed with immunoSEQ multiplex PCR; in TCRdb, only in-frame clones are kept and a portion is missing. Counted here are 2 million to 2.5 million clones, roughly 95% occurring once; the ten biggest clones make up more than 0.95%.

The receptor's source is a man aged 18 to 30 in good health. The sample consisted of naive CD8+ T cells sorted from blood. V usage is TRBV6-5 and J usage is TRBJ2-3; 7 bases map to TRBD1. The DNA for the CDR3 is TGTGCCAGCAGTCCCGACAGGGACACAGATACGCAGTATTTT. Its translation: CASSPDRDTDTQYF.